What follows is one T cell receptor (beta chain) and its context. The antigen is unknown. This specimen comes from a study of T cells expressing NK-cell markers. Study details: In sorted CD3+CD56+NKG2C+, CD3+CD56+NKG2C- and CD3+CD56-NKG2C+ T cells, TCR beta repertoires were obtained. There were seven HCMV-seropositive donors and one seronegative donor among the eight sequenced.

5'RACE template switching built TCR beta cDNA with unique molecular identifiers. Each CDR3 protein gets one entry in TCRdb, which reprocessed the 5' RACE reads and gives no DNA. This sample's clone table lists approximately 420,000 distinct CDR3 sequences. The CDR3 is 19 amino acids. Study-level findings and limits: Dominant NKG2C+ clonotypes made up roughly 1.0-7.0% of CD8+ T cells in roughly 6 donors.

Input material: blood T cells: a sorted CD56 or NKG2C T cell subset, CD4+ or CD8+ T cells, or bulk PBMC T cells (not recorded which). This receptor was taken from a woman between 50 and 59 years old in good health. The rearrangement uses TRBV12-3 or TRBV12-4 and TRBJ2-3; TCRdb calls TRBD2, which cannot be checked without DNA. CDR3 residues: CASSLDFKSLAVDTDTQYF.